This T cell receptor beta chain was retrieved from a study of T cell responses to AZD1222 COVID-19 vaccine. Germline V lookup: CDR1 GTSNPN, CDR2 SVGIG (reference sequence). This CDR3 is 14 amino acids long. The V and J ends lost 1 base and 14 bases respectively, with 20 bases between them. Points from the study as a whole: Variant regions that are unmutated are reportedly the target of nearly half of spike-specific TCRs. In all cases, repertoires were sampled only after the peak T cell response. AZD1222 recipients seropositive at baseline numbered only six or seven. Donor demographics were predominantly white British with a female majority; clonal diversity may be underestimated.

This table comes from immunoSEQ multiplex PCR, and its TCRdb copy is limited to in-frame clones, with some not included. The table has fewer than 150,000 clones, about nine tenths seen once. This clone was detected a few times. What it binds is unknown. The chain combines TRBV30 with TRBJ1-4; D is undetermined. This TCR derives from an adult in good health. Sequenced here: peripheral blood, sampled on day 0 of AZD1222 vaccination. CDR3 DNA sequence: TGTGCCTGGAGTGCCGATAGGCGGTCCGGTATGCTGTTTTTT. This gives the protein CAWSADRRSGMLFF.